This entry lists 21 T cell receptor beta chains sequenced from one sample in a study of CD8 T cells in Susac syndrome. TEMRA sorting was based on memory subsets that CD27 and CD45RA staining had defined. With random hexamers, roughly 0.45 to 1 ug RNA was reverse transcribed. TCRdb reprocessed the immunoSEQ multiplex PCR reads via MiXCR and lists one record per CDR3 protein. The sample carries about 2,000 distinct CDR3 sequences, roughly two thirds recorded once. Material for sequencing was CD8+ TEMRA cells from PBMCs. Subset indicated: FACS-sorted terminally differentiated effector memory CD8+ T cells re-expressing CD45RA (CD8+ TEMRA). These receptors came from a human donor with Susac syndrome.

The genes are TRBV28 and TRBJ2-7; D unresolved. The V end lost 2 bases, the J end lost 6 bases, and 14 bases lay between the germline ends. Germline V gene data show CDR1 as MDHEN and CDR2 as SYDVKM. This CDR3 region has 14 residues. CDR3: CASSLESGVGEQYF. The CDR3 coding sequence is TGTGCCAGCAGTTTAGAATCCGGAGTTGGCGAGCAGTACTTC.

The chain joins TRBV2 to TRBJ2-7; 10 bases fit TRBD1. The CDR3 spans 14 residues. Germline trimming cut 3 bases from V and 6 bases from J; bases unmatched to any gene: 5. Looked up from germline, CDR1 is SNHLY and CDR2 is FYNNEI. This CDR3 is CASSEGTGVPEQYF. CDR3 DNA sequence: TGTGCCAGCAGTGAGGGGACAGGGGTCCCCGAGCAGTACTTC.

This chain uses TRBV18 with TRBJ1-5; D perhaps matches TRBD1 (5 bases). Trimming removed 2 bases from V and 0 bases from J, with 5 bases in between. CDR3 length: 14 amino acids. CDR1 is KGHSH, CDR2 LQKENI, per germline. The CDR3 loop is CASSPDSSNQPQHF. CDR3 DNA: TGTGCCAGCTCACCAGACAGTAGCAATCAGCCCCAGCATTTT.

The V gene is TRBV6-6, the J gene TRBJ2-2; no clear D. V lost 6 bases and J lost 1, with 12 bases in between. This CDR3 contains 15 residues. CDR1 and CDR2 from the germline V gene are MNHNY and SVGAGI (reference sequence). The CDR3 nucleotides read TGTGCCAGCAGCGTTAACTCTGGGAACACCGGGGAGCTGTTTTTT. It specifies CASSVNSGNTGELFF.

The CDR3: CASSQDQGATEAFF. The CDR3 DNA sequence: TGCGCCAGCAGCCAAGATCAGGGGGCGACTGAAGCTTTCTTT. This chain links TRBV4-1 with TRBJ1-1; 8 nucleotides match TRBD1. Looked up from germline, CDR1 is MGHRA and CDR2 is YSYEKL. The V and J ends lost 0 bases and 5 bases, in that order; junction bases with no gene match: 2. The CDR3 spans 14 residues.

The chain joins TRBV5-1 to TRBJ1-1; D gene uncertain. V was trimmed by 5 bases and J by 0 bases, leaving 17 bases between them. Germline V CDR1 and CDR2: SGHRS, YFSETQ. The CDR3 totals 16 residues. CDR3 residues: CASSGSPWEMNTEAFF. The CDR3 region has the DNA TGCGCCAGCAGTGGGTCTCCTTGGGAAATGAACACTGAAGCTTTCTTT.

By share, this clonotype ranks as large (0.1 to 1%). The V and J genes are TRBV27 and TRBJ2-2; possibly TRBD1 or TRBD2 for D (5 bases each). CDR3 length equals 15 residues. CDR1 and CDR2 from the germline V gene are MNHEY and SMNVEV (reference sequence). V lost 7 bases and J 4 bases, leaving 16 bases between the germline ends. CDR3 sequence: CASTPVGGRTGELFF. Written as DNA, the CDR3 is TGTGCCAGCACCCCTGTTGGGGGTCGCACCGGGGAGCTGTTTTTT.

The rearrangement joins TRBV5-1 to TRBJ2-2; D is unclear. This CDR3 is built from 17 residues. In germline, CDR1 is SGHRS, CDR2 YFSETQ. Trimming took off 3 bases at V and 8 bases at J, with 23 bases between the two ends. The CDR3 DNA sequence: TGCGCCAGCAGCTCACGACCCGGGCCCTATATAGTTGGGGAGCTGTTTTTT. Its protein product is CASSSRPGPYIVGELFF.

The J gene is TRBJ2-1, the V gene TRBV15; a possible D gene is TRBD2 (6 bases). This CDR3 has 16 amino acids. Germline CDR1 LNHNV, CDR2 YYDKDF (reference sequence). V gave up 6 bases and J gave up 3 bases, with 18 bases separating them. This CDR3 reads CATRTRTGDRYNEQFF. The DNA of the CDR3 is TGTGCCACCAGGACACGTACGGGGGACCGCTACAATGAGCAGTTCTTC.

The chain has TRBV3-1 and TRBJ1-5; TRBD1 is a possible D gene (5 bases). The CDR3 has 14 amino acids. V lost 0 bases to trimming and J lost 6 bases, with 9 bases between them. Germline V gives CDR1 LGHDT, CDR2 YNNKEL (reference sequence). This CDR3 reads CASSQDLGTQPQHF. In nucleotides, the CDR3 is TGTGCCAGCAGCCAAGATTTAGGGACTCAGCCCCAGCATTTT.

The genes are TRBV20-1 and TRBJ2-1, with D uncertain. CDR1 is DFQATT and CDR2 is SNEGSKA in the germline V gene (reference sequence). The CDR3 has 13 amino acids. The V end lost 2 bases, the J end lost 0 bases, and 5 bases lay between the germline ends. The CDR3 DNA reads TGCAGTGCTAGACTCCTCTCCTACAATGAGCAGTTCTTC. Translation gives CSARLLSYNEQFF.

The rearrangement links TRBV28 to TRBJ1-3; 7 bases agree with TRBD1. J lost 8 bases, V lost 7 bases, and 17 bases had no gene match. In germline, CDR1 is MDHEN, CDR2 SYDVKM. The length of the CDR3 is 16 residues. The CDR3 sequence: CASTQPLTGVGDTIYF. As DNA, the CDR3 is TGTGCCAGCACCCAACCCCTAACAGGGGTAGGAGACACCATATATTTT.

This chain connects TRBV6-5 to TRBJ1-4; 10 bases are shared with TRBD1. V shed 6 bases and J 0 bases; nucleotides not matched to a gene: 1. This CDR3 has 15 amino acids. Germline CDR1 and CDR2: MNHEY and SVGAGI. CDR3 DNA sequence: TGTGCCAGCAGGGACAGGGGGTCAACTAATGAAAAACTGTTTTTT. It yields the protein CASRDRGSTNEKLFF.

The V and J genes are TRBV6-5 and TRBJ2-3; TRBD2 matches 14 bases. Germline loops: CDR1 MNHEY, CDR2 SVGAGI. With 4 bases clipped from V and 4 bases from J, the junction kept 1 base outside the gene matches. This CDR3 has 15 amino acids. CDR3 residues: CASSSTSGGADTQYF. The CDR3, as DNA: TGTGCCAGCAGTTCGACTAGCGGGGGGGCAGATACGCAGTATTTT.

This chain links TRBV6-1 with TRBJ1-1; 9 bases match TRBD1. Per the germline V gene, CDR1 is MNHNS and CDR2 is SASEGT. The CDR3 sequence is 15 residues long. Trimming cost V 6 bases and J 0 bases; bases outside gene matches: 5. The CDR3 region is CASRDRDRVNTEAFF. The CDR3 DNA reads as TGTGCCAGCAGAGACCGGGACAGGGTGAACACTGAAGCTTTCTTT.

This chain joins TRBV20-1 and TRBJ2-1; 10 nucleotides agree with TRBD2. The CDR3 consists of 16 residues. Unmatched junction bases numbered 8, after V lost 0 bases and J lost 6 bases. Germline V CDR1 and CDR2: DFQATT, SNEGSKA (reference sequence). The CDR3: CSARDELAGMSNEQFF. Written as DNA, the CDR3 is TGCAGTGCTAGAGATGAACTAGCGGGGATGAGCAATGAGCAGTTCTTC.

The chain uses TRBV6-1 and TRBJ1-5; TRBD1 matches at 7 bases. The CDR3 is 14 amino acids. Germline V CDR1 and CDR2: MNHNS, SASEGT. V dropped 2 bases and J dropped 6; count of bases not matched to a gene: 4. In DNA, the CDR3 is TGTGCCAGCAGTGAATGGACAGGTTTTCAGCCCCAGCATTTT. Translating it yields CASSEWTGFQPQHF.

V gene TRBV9 combines with J gene TRBJ1-2; possibly TRBD1 for D (6 bases). CDR3 length equals 14 residues. CDR1 and CDR2 (germline): SGDLS, YYNGEE. V shed 3 bases and J shed 7 bases, with 16 bases lying between them. CDR3 bases: TGTGCCAGCAGCGCAACACAGGGCGCGTCTGGCTACACCTTC. It translates to CASSATQGASGYTF.

Regarding this clonotype: Germline and junction disagree at one end, which may indicate a read error. The chain recombines TRBV7-9 with TRBJ1-1; D is unresolved. The germline V gene encodes CDR1 SEHNR and CDR2 FQNEAQ (reference sequence). The CDR3 loop spans 12 amino acids. CDR3 bases: TGTGCCAGCAGCTTCCCAGTCACTGAAGCTTCCTTT. Its protein product is CASSFPVTEASF.

The genes are TRBV4-3 and TRBJ2-1; 11 bases are shared with TRBD2. The V and J ends lost 0 bases and 15 bases, in that order; junction bases with no gene match: 10. The CDR3 spans 15 residues. Germline CDR1 LGHNA, CDR2 YSLEER. CDR3 DNA: TGCGCCAGCAGCCAAGATGTGACTAGCGGGACTTCTTGGTTCTTC. Protein sequence: CASSQDVTSGTSWFF.

J is TRBJ2-7 and V is TRBV27; perhaps D is TRBD1 or TRBD2 (5 bases each). Looked up from germline, CDR1 is MNHEY and CDR2 is SMNVEV (reference sequence). The V and J ends lost 6 bases and 5 bases respectively, with 17 bases between them. The CDR3 covers 14 residues. In nucleotides, the CDR3 is TGTGCCAGCAGAATAGGTCCGGGACGGGACGAGCAGTACGTC. It specifies CASRIGPGRDEQYV.